This entry concerns a single T cell receptor (beta chain). As originally analysed: Estimated nucleated cell counts came from reference gene primer amplification. Profiled with immunoSEQ multiplex PCR; TCRdb holds only in-frame clones, not every one. Clone size and the V and J calls come from that table; the DNA yielded D and trimming. The data hold more than 150,000 clones, with 75% to 80% observed a single time. In germline, CDR1 is SNHLY, CDR2 FYNNEI. The V gene end was trimmed by 6 bases and the J gene end by 5 bases; junction bases not matched to a gene: 7. CDR3 size: 14 residues. The sample originates from a study of blood T cell repertoires in COVID-19. At the level of the study: Whether acute or convalescent, the COVID-19 samples came from the United States, Italy and Spain. In each case, the material was cDNA or gDNA derived from T cells, B-cell-depleted T cells, or PBMCs.

The chain couples TRBV2 to TRBJ2-1; 7 nucleotides align to TRBD1. Sequencing was performed on peripheral blood. The origin of this receptor is a woman in her sixties or seventies with acute or convalescent COVID-19. The CDR3 sequence: CASRSRDSHNEQFF. The CDR3 DNA reads TGTGCCAGCAGGTCCAGGGACAGCCACAATGAGCAGTTCTTC.